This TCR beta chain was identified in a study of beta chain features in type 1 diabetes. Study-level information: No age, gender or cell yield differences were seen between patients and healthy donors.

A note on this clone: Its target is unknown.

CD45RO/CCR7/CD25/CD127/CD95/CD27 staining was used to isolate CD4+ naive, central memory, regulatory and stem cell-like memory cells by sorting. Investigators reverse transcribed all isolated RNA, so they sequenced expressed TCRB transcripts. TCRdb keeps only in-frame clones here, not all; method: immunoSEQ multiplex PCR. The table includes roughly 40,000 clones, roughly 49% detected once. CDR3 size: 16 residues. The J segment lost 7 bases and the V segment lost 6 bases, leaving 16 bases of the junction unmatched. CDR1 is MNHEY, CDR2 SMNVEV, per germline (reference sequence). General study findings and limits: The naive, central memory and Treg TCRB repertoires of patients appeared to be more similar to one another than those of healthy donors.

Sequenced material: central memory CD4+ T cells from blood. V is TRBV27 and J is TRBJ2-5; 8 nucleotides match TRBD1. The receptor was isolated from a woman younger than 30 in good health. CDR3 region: CASSLGTGPSRGTQYF. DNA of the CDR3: TGTGCCAGCAGCTTAGGGACAGGTCCATCGCGAGGGACCCAGTACTTC.